The clone carrying this TCR beta chain appeared once. Data came from immunoSEQ multiplex PCR; TCRdb stores just in-frame clones and leaves some out. The sample records 200,000 to 250,000 clones, around 85% being singletons. Germline values: CDR1 WNHNN, CDR2 SYGVQD (reference sequence). V was pared by 2 bases and J by 6 bases, with 10 bases of the junction left unmatched. The CDR3 length is 16 residues. This specimen belongs to a study of blood T cell repertoires in COVID-19. This rearrangement joins TRBV10-1 to TRBJ2-3; TRBD2 aligns across 8 bases. The sequencing sample was made of PBMCs or T cells enriched from blood (not recorded which). This TCR came from a woman in her thirties or forties with acute COVID-19. As DNA, the CDR3 is TGCGCCAGCAGTGAGCAGGCTAGCGGGCGGTACGATACGCAGTATTTT. As protein: CASSEQASGRYDTQYF.